Shown below are 30 T cell receptor beta chains from a single sample sequenced in a study of chemoradiotherapy in HPV16-positive cancers. Assay: immunoSEQ multiplex PCR; the TCRdb copy retains only in-frame clones and omits some. Of about 5,400 clones listed, approximately 90% are singletons. Specimen: blood, collected from a patient who underwent chemoradiotherapy. The origin of the receptors is a human donor with HPV-associated anogenital cancer.

This clone was seen once. The rearrangement uses TRBV7-2 and TRBJ1-6, with a tentative D call TRBD1 (6 bases). Per germline, CDR1 SGHTA and CDR2 FQGNSA. Between the trimmed V and J ends, which lost 1 base and 9 bases, there was a span of 10 bases. The CDR3 consists of 14 residues. This chain's CDR3 is CASSLGTVTSPLHF. CDR3 nucleotide sequence: TGTGCCAGCAGCTTAGGGACAGTCACTTCACCCCTCCACTTT.

The V call is TRBV19, the J call TRBJ2-2; 7 nucleotides match TRBD2. This CDR3 has 18 amino acids. CDR1 LNHDA and CDR2 SQIVND come from the germline V gene (reference sequence). Trimming took 5 bases from V and 1 from J; bases not matched to a gene: 13. The CDR3 DNA reads as TGTGCCAGTAGTCCCCCCCCTAGCGGTACTAAGAACACCGGGGAGCTGTTTTTT. This codes for CASSPPPSGTKNTGELFF.

V gene TRBV2 combines with J gene TRBJ2-7; the match to TRBD1 covers 8 bases. Trimming took 5 bases from V and 7 from J; bases not matched to a gene: 7. CDR1 and CDR2 (germline): SNHLY, FYNNEI. This CDR3 comprises 13 residues. CDR3 loop: CASSFDRGIEQYF. The DNA for the CDR3 is TGTGCCAGCAGTTTCGACAGGGGAATTGAGCAGTACTTC.

This chain uses TRBV20-1 with TRBJ2-1, with no clear D. Germline CDR1 and CDR2: DFQATT and SNEGSKA (reference sequence). V shed 3 bases and J shed 2 bases, with 2 bases lying between them. The CDR3 runs 11 residues. The CDR3 DNA reads TGCAGTGCTAGGGCCTACAATGAGCAGTTCTTC. Protein product: CSARAYNEQFF.

The chain couples TRBV7-2 to TRBJ2-3; possible D gene TRBD2, 6 bases. Trimming left V 6 bases short and J 2 bases short, with 12 bases between. The CDR3 consists of 14 residues. Germline values: CDR1 SGHTA, CDR2 FQGNSA. CDR3 amino acids: CASRWDSFTDTQYF. The CDR3 DNA follows: TGTGCCAGCAGATGGGACTCTTTCACAGATACGCAGTATTTT.

The chain uses TRBV19 and TRBJ2-2, with D possibly TRBD2 on 5 matching bases. The CDR3 covers 13 residues. The V end lost 6 bases, the J end lost 4 bases, and 9 bases lay between the germline ends. Germline V gene data show CDR1 as LNHDA and CDR2 as SQIVND (reference sequence). The CDR3 here is CASRSAGTGELFF. DNA for the CDR3: TGTGCCAGTAGGAGCGCGGGCACCGGGGAGCTGTTTTTT.

With regard to this clone: The sample contains more than one DNA sequence encoding this CDR3. The chain couples TRBV7-9 to TRBJ2-3; possibly TRBD2 for D (5 bases). With 6 bases removed from V and 2 bases from J, the gap between germline ends came to 12 bases. CDR1 and CDR2 from the germline V gene are SEHNR and FQNEAQ (reference sequence). This CDR3 region has 14 residues. The CDR3, as DNA: TGTGCCAGCAGTCGTTCGGGGAACACAGATACGCAGTATTTT. Encoded protein: CASSRSGNTDTQYF.

The CDR3 coding sequence is TGTGCCAGCAGCCTAAACAGGGGGAACGAGCAGTACTTC. It is translated as CASSLNRGNEQYF. The rearrangement uses TRBV5-5 and TRBJ2-7; TRBD1 matches at 8 bases. Germline CDR1 SGHKS, CDR2 YYEKEE (reference sequence). The CDR3 runs to 13 residues. V trimming: 4 bases; J trimming: 5 bases; junction bases outside the gene matches: 5.

The gene calls are TRBV19 and TRBJ2-3, with a tentative D call TRBD2 (6 bases). Germline V lookup: CDR1 LNHDA, CDR2 SQIVND (reference sequence). The V end lost 5 bases, the J end lost 3 bases, and 15 bases lay between the germline ends. CDR3 length: 15 amino acids. CDR3 amino acids: CASSGGALRTDTQYF. In DNA, the CDR3 is TGTGCCAGTAGTGGAGGGGCCTTGCGGACAGATACGCAGTATTTT.

This clone has just one count. This CDR3 reads CASSVGEGNGEKLFF. In DNA form, the CDR3 reads TGTGCCAGCAGCGTAGGAGAAGGGAACGGTGAAAAACTGTTTTTT. V is TRBV9 and J is TRBJ1-4; D is unresolved. CDR1 is SGDLS and CDR2 is YYNGEE in the germline V gene. The CDR3 has 15 amino acids. V was trimmed by 0 bases and J by 7 bases, leaving 13 bases between them. Full variable domain (outside the CDR3, taken from reference TRBV9 and TRBJ1-4): DSGVTQTPKHLITATGQRVTLRCSPRSGDLSVYWYQQSLDQGLQFLIQYYNGEERAKGNILERFSAQQFPDLHSELNLSSLELGDSALYFCASSVGEGNGEKLFFGSGTQLSVL.

The CDR3 sequence: CASSLTGSLAETQYF. Here the CDR3 DNA reads TGTGCCAGCAGCCTCACGGGCAGCCTGGCTGAGACCCAGTACTTC. V usage is TRBV6-5 and J usage is TRBJ2-5; D call uncertain. The CDR3 has 15 amino acids. Trimming took 6 bases from V and 5 from J, leaving 19 bases between them. Germline CDR1 reads MNHEY; CDR2 reads SVGAGI.

This clone was seen only a few times. The chain has TRBV2 and TRBJ2-1, with TRBD2 as a possible D gene (6 bases). Per the germline V gene, CDR1 is SNHLY and CDR2 is FYNNEI. V lost 10 bases, J lost 1 base, and 8 bases lay in between. The CDR3 extends over 12 amino acids. CDR3 sequence: CATRGSYNEQFF. DNA of the CDR3: TGTGCCACGCGGGGTTCCTACAATGAGCAGTTCTTC.

This rearrangement joins TRBV9 to TRBJ1-6; 7 bases fit TRBD1. The CDR3 runs 13 residues. Losses at the gene ends were 3 bases for V and 14 bases for J; bases not matched to a gene: 8. Germline loops: CDR1 SGDLS, CDR2 YYNGEE. CDR3 DNA sequence: TGTGCCAGCAGCGCCGGACAGGCAGATTCCCTCCACTTT. Translating gives CASSAGQADSLHF.

This sequence joins TRBV11-3 and TRBJ2-5; D is undetermined. The length of the CDR3 is 12 residues. The V and J ends lost 1 base and 5 bases respectively, with 5 bases between them. Germline CDR1 and CDR2: SGHNT and YENEEA. Written as DNA, the CDR3 is TGTGCCAGCAGCTTAGGGCGCGAGACCCAGTACTTC. This encodes CASSLGRETQYF.

This clone has a handful of counts. The chain joins TRBV30 to TRBJ2-1; TRBD1 matches at 7 bases. From germline, CDR1 is GTSNPN and CDR2 SVGIG (reference sequence). This CDR3 is built from 15 residues. J gave up 0 bases and V 0 bases, and 2 bases lay outside the gene matches. The DNA of the CDR3 is TGTGCCTGGAGTGTAGGGGACAGCTCCTACAATGAGCAGTTCTTC. Protein sequence: CAWSVGDSSYNEQFF.

J is TRBJ1-1 and V is TRBV10-2, with D possibly matching TRBD1 (5 bases). Between the trimmed V and J ends, which lost 2 bases and 2 bases, there was a span of 12 bases. The CDR3 contains 15 residues. Germline CDR1 is WSHSY and CDR2 is SAAADI. The chain's CDR3 is CASSEAGPENTEAFF. The CDR3 nucleotides read TGCGCCAGCAGTGAGGCAGGGCCCGAAAACACTGAAGCTTTCTTT.

The chain joins TRBV6-1 to TRBJ2-7; D is perhaps TRBD1 (6 bases). The length of the CDR3 is 14 residues. Germline CDR1 MNHNS, CDR2 SASEGT. V was cut by 6 bases and J by 3 bases, with 15 bases left in between. The CDR3 is CASRQGPTYYEQYF. For the CDR3, the DNA is TGTGCCAGCAGACAGGGCCCTACTTACTACGAGCAGTACTTC.

The V and J genes are TRBV19 and TRBJ1-3, with TRBD1 as a possible D gene (5 bases). V was cut by 4 bases and J by 2 bases, with 9 bases left in between. Per the germline V gene, CDR1 is LNHDA and CDR2 is SQIVND (reference sequence). The CDR3 contains 14 residues. This CDR3 is CASSKAGPGNTIYF. CDR3 DNA: TGTGCCAGTAGTAAGGCAGGGCCTGGAAACACCATATATTTT.

In this sample, this clone turned up once. CDR3 sequence reads: CASSVPGTGDHEQYF. CDR3 coding DNA: TGTGCCAGCAGTGTGCCCGGGACAGGGGACCACGAGCAGTACTTC. V gene TRBV25-1 combines with J gene TRBJ2-7; TRBD1 matches at 10 bases. Germline values: CDR1 MGHDK, CDR2 SYGVNS. Germline trimming cut 4 bases from V and 5 bases from J; bases unmatched to any gene: 8. The CDR3 loop spans 15 amino acids.

The chain uses TRBV7-3 and TRBJ2-1; D is perhaps TRBD1 (6 bases). Germline assignment: CDR1 SGHTA and CDR2 FQGTGA. The CDR3 has 12 amino acids. Trimming shortened V by 8 bases and J by 8 bases, and 13 bases separated the two germline ends. CDR3 in DNA: TGTGCCAGCGCCTGGGGGCGCGATGAGCAGTTCTTC. Its translation is CASAWGRDEQFF.

This chain joins TRBV7-2 and TRBJ2-1; D is possibly TRBD2 (6 bases). The CDR3 runs to 16 residues. Looked up from germline, CDR1 is SGHTA and CDR2 is FQGNSA. V was cut by 1 base and J by 3 bases, with 13 bases left in between. The CDR3 nucleotides are TGTGCCAGCAGCTTAGATTCGGGAGAGCGCTACAATGAGCAGTTCTTC. Its protein is CASSLDSGERYNEQFF.

CDR3 sequence: CASSLRGETVSTDTQYF. CDR3 DNA: TGTGCCAGCAGCTTACGAGGGGAGACAGTTTCCACAGATACGCAGTATTTT. The V gene is TRBV7-2, the J gene TRBJ2-3; D tentatively reads TRBD1 or TRBD2 (5 bases each). The germline V gene encodes CDR1 SGHTA and CDR2 FQGNSA. Trimming shortened V by 2 bases and J by 2 bases, and 17 bases separated the two germline ends. CDR3 length equals 17 residues. The entire variable domain, with the rest obtained from reference TRBV7-2 and TRBJ2-3, is as follows: GAGVSQSPSNKVTEKGKDVELRCDPISGHTALYWYRQSLGQGLEFLIYFQGNSAPDKSGLPSDRFSAERTGGSVSTLTIQRTQQEDSAVYLCASSLRGETVSTDTQYFGPGTRLTVL.

The chain uses TRBV30 and TRBJ1-6; D not resolved. Germline V gene lookup returns CDR1 GTSNPN and CDR2 SVGIG (reference sequence). The CDR3 runs 14 residues. CDR3 sequence: CALDPSSYNSPLHF. CDR3 DNA: TGTGCTCTTGACCCGAGCTCCTATAATTCACCCCTCCACTTT.

This clone has more than one count but fewer than ten. This chain connects TRBV2 to TRBJ2-7; TRBD1 might be the D (6 bases). The CDR3 is made up of 16 amino acids. Germline assignment: CDR1 SNHLY and CDR2 FYNNEI. V lost 7 bases, J lost 2 bases, and 21 bases lay in between. The CDR3 DNA sequence: TGTGCCAGCACTGACGTTCACGACAGGCGCACCTACGAGCAGTACTTC. Protein sequence: CASTDVHDRRTYEQYF.

The rearrangement links TRBV6-5 to TRBJ2-1; D is perhaps TRBD2 (7 bases). Germline V gives CDR1 MNHEY, CDR2 SVGAGI. The CDR3 consists of 15 residues. Between the trimmed V and J ends, which lost 6 bases and 9 bases, there was a span of 21 bases. CDR3 bases: TGTGCCAGCAGCCAACCCCGAGGGGGGAGGGGTGAGCAGTTCTTC. It yields the protein CASSQPRGGRGEQFF.

The chain uses TRBV9 and TRBJ2-5; D possibly corresponds to TRBD2 (6 bases). Between the trimmed V and J ends, which lost 4 bases and 4 bases, there was a span of 23 bases. The CDR3 sequence is 17 residues long. Germline V gene lookup returns CDR1 SGDLS and CDR2 YYNGEE. CDR3 sequence: CASSTPLGAAEGETQYF. CDR3 coding DNA: TGTGCCAGCAGCACCCCATTAGGGGCGGCGGAGGGAGAGACCCAGTACTTC.

This rearrangement joins TRBV7-2 to TRBJ1-5; D gene uncertain. The CDR3 length is 18 residues. V was clipped by 5 bases and J by 5 bases, with 25 bases between them. Per the germline V gene, CDR1 is SGHTA and CDR2 is FQGNSA. CDR3 loop: CASSPALSPSLAYQPQHF. The CDR3 coding sequence is TGTGCCAGCAGCCCCGCCCTGTCCCCGTCCTTGGCTTATCAGCCCCAGCATTTT.

The CDR3 region is CASSLAEDYGYTF. For the CDR3, the DNA is TGTGCCAGCAGCTTAGCTGAGGACTATGGCTACACCTTC. This chain connects TRBV11-2 to TRBJ1-2; D uncertain. Germline CDR1 and CDR2: SGHAT and FQNNGV. CDR3 length: 13 amino acids. The V end lost 1 base, the J end lost 3 bases, and 6 bases lay between the germline ends.

The CDR3 protein is CASSLEGTGIYTGELFF. For the CDR3, the DNA is TGTGCCAGCAGCTTGGAAGGGACAGGGATATACACCGGGGAGCTGTTTTTT. The chain links TRBV5-4 to TRBJ2-2; 9 bases are shared with TRBD1. The CDR3 contains 17 residues. After removal of 0 bases from V and 3 bases from J, the junction contained 6 bases not matched to a gene. Germline-derived CDR1 and CDR2 are SGHNT and YYREEE (reference sequence).

V usage is TRBV13 and J usage is TRBJ1-4; the D is unclear. The ends were cut back, 5 bases at V and 4 bases at J, with 11 bases in the middle. Per germline, CDR1 PRHDT and CDR2 FYEKMQ (reference sequence). The CDR3 has 14 amino acids. In nucleotides, the CDR3 is TGTGCCAGCAGCCTCTACAGTATTAATGAAAAACTGTTTTTT. Translating gives CASSLYSINEKLFF. Filled out from reference TRBV13 and TRBJ1-4, the complete variable domain reads AAGVIQSPRHLIKEKRETATLKCYPIPRHDTVYWYQQGPGQDPQFLISFYEKMQSDKGSIPDRFSAQQFSDYHSELNMSSLELGDSALYFCASSLYSINEKLFFGSGTQLSVL.